What follows describes a single T cell receptor beta chain. This clonotype appeared many times. Its antigen is not yet known. No quality values exist for individual bases; no much larger clone is one base distant. This sample is part of a study of human T cells and chemical hapten exposure (dated by TCRdb to the early 2020s). Regarding the complete study: For sensitization, 2% DPC in acetone was applied to a roughly 2 cm by roughly 2 cm area of upper inner arm skin. Throughout the approximately 26-week study period, patients were also given weekly therapeutic DPC doses on the scalp. Patch tests used Finn chambers with 0.01% DPC on the upper back, scored after 6 days by International Contact Dermatitis Research Group standards. Alopecia areata with under or over 50% scalp involvement, alopecia totalis and alopecia universalis were represented in the patient cohort, which was mostly female. Libraries were pooled for sequencing, and per-sample TCR yields varied mainly because of small differences in library volumes within the pool. This study followed changes in the peripheral blood TCR repertoire in vivo during primary and secondary sensitization of alopecia patients to the hapten diphenylcyclopropenone (DPC). Blood samples were taken from patients before sensitization (week 0) and then at 2, 6 and about 24 weeks after DPC sensitization. Roughly 30 alopecia patients provided blood for TCR sequencing at one to four time points (pre-sensitization, 2, 6 and 24 weeks).

The V and J ends are trimmed by 4 bases and 3 bases, leaving 10 bases between them. CDR3 length: 13 amino acids, cysteine to phenylalanine. Only the CDR3 region is kept as DNA, spanning 39 bases read in frame from base 1. Reading the germline V gene gives CDR1 SGHRS and CDR2 YFSETQ. What the authors observed across the whole study: Repeated subsampling changed both the strength of the expansion versus patch-test correlation and the threshold at which the correlation became significant. Significantly more large CDR3 similarity clusters were formed by expanded TCRs than by pre-sensitization or healthy control sets, consistent with antigen-driven responses. No change with DPC sensitization was found in the number of TCRs above 1 in 1000 frequency, and no evidence of global repertoire structure alterations was found. Alopecia, a presumed autoimmune disease, was present in all patients, so the immune response of the patients might differ from that of healthy individuals. Patch test score correlated positively with the number of PT1 expanded TCRs, reaching significance at thresholds 8, 16 and 32 but not at 4.

The sample's time point label, in plain terms: patch test 3, about 24 weeks after DPC sensitization. The sample's treatment or condition label, in plain terms: therapeutic diphenylcyclopropenone sensitization with weekly scalp DPC. At each patch-test visit, blood was drawn before the patch test was applied. Patients were considered eligible if aged 18 to 70, diagnosed with alopecia and deemed suitable for DPC therapy, and patients were excluded if pregnant. Total RNA was isolated from unfractionated whole blood collected in Tempus Blood RNA tubes. The library was made by RACE. Instrument on record: NextSeq 500. During library preparation, unique molecular identifiers were attached to individual cDNA molecules so that TCRs could be counted in a quantitative, reproducible way. Each blood RNA sample was used to sequence both TCR alpha and TCR beta chains. Per the original workflow: A median of approximately 100,000 TCRs per sample was observed, with a range of about 20,000 to 690,600. V, J and CDR3 annotation of the TCR reads was carried out using the Decombinator software suite. For PS versus PT1 abundance plots, all samples were subsampled to the same number of TCRs (28,000). TCRs were defined as expanded if absent before sensitization and observed at least eight times at the 2-week time point. TCRdb reprocessing: public reads trimmed at Q25 with fastp, clones called with MiXCR, in-frame beta chains kept. Under each unique CDR3 protein, matching rows form one entry showing the most common genes and DNA. V and J calls and clone size were set by TCRdb, not the authors. For this sample there are tens of thousands of distinct CDR3 sequences; 9.9% appear just once. Roughly 17% of the sample is in the top ten clones.

In this chain, TRBV5-1 is recombined with TRBJ1-2; no confident D gene assignment can be made. This clonotype originated in a woman in her 40s with alopecia areata. Some clones in this sample may be carry-over from other donors' samples. Sequences were derived from whole blood, sampled in connection with sensitization to the hapten diphenylcyclopropenone (DPC). The DNA reads TGCGCCAGCAGCCAGAAGGGAGACTATGGCTACACCTTC. It specifies CASSQKGDYGYTF. With the portions outside the CDR3 filled from the reference TRBV5-1 and TRBJ1-2 genes, the complete variable region becomes KAGVTQTPRYLIKTRGQQVTLSCSPISGHRSVSWYQQTPGQGLQFLFEYFSETQRNKGNFPGRFSGRQFSNSRSEMNVSTLELGDSALYLCASSQKGDYGYTFGSGTRLTVV.